This T cell receptor beta chain emerged from a study of beta chain features in type 1 diabetes. Study-level background: Summed over all samples, the examined sorted cells came to roughly 110 million. Study-wide findings and caveats: A PCR bias possibly favoring shorter templates would apply equally to patients and controls.

Of the isolated RNA, all was reverse transcribed, and so the sequenced material was expressed TCRB transcripts. Average reads for naive, central memory and regulatory T cell samples were about 3.57 million. Assay: immunoSEQ multiplex PCR; the TCRdb copy retains only in-frame clones and omits some. The profile shows 680,000 or so clones, less than 20% of them singletons. J was trimmed by 2 bases and V by 4 bases; bases with no gene match: 5. The CDR3 totals 15 residues. From germline, CDR1 is LGHNA and CDR2 YSLEER. This clone occurred many times. The antigen remains unidentified. The sequence was collected from a man aged 18 to 30 in good health. This chain joins TRBV4-3 and TRBJ1-3; 7 positions agree with TRBD1. Sequenced: naive CD4+ T cells from blood. The CDR3 here is CASSRQGEAGNTIYF. In nucleotides, the CDR3 is TGCGCCAGCAGCCGGCAGGGGGAAGCTGGAAACACCATATATTTT.